This T cell receptor (beta chain) comes out of a study of lymphopenia after photon versus proton radiotherapy. Study-wide results and caveats: Authors raise, but do not show, better survival with proton therapy. Oligoclonal CD8+ Temra expansion after nadir drove photon patients' diversity drop.

In the case of this clone: Antigen specificity is unknown.

The table came from immunoSEQ multiplex PCR; TCRdb's copy has only in-frame clones and leaves some out. Among roughly 65,000 clones, approximately 91% were seen once, and the ten largest hold approximately 2.9%. The receptor was derived from a woman between 70 and 85 years old with pancreatic cancer. The material sequenced was peripheral blood, taken from a patient treated with photon-based radiotherapy.

CDR3 region: CASRRGGQGGEKLFF. CDR3 coding DNA: TGTGCCAGTAGGCGTGGGGGTCAGGGAGGTGAAAAACTGTTTTTT. The chain uses TRBV19 and TRBJ1-4, with a tentative D call TRBD1 (5 bases). The germline gives CDR1 LNHDA, CDR2 SQIVND (reference sequence). Trimming took off 6 bases at V and 7 bases at J, with 18 bases between the two ends. This CDR3 has 15 amino acids. The variable domain in full, with the rest retrieved from reference TRBV19 and TRBJ1-4, is DGGITQSPKYLFRKEGQNVTLSCEQNLNHDAMYWYRQDPGQGLRLIYYSQIVNDFQKGDIAEGYSVSREKKESFPLTVTSAQKNPTAFYLCASRRGGQGGEKLFFGSGTQLSVL.